This T cell receptor (beta chain) was sequenced during a study of T cell repertoires in aging, cancer and after chemotherapy. Rearranged V-D-J TRB sequences were amplified with a mixed TRB-A/B primer pool. TCRdb re-derived calls from the multiplex PCR reads in MiXCR, one entry per CDR3 protein. Of approximately 10,000 distinct CDR3 sequences listed, roughly 45% were seen once; the top ten hold 7.4%. CDR1 is SGHTA and CDR2 is FQGNSA in the germline V gene. J gave up 7 bases and V 6 bases, and 7 bases lay outside the gene matches. The CDR3 is 14 amino acids. Peripheral blood genomic DNA, not sorted cells or RNA, was the template. The sample holds a few counts of this clonotype.

The sequence was collected from a human donor in good health. The sample comprised blood. The chain couples TRBV7-2 to TRBJ1-4; 8 positions match TRBD1. CDR3 nucleotides: TGTGCCAGCAGTCGGACAGGGCTGGGTGAAAAACTGTTTTTT. It encodes CASSRTGLGEKLFF.